Listed here are 32 T cell receptor beta chains from one sample, sequenced in a study. One entry per CDR3 protein results from TCRdb running MiXCR on the reads. The table has some 860 distinct CDR3 sequences, less than 7% seen once. The sample comprised CD4+ T cells from synovial fluid. The receptor source for this set is a human donor with rheumatoid arthritis.

Relative to its sample, this clonotype is medium-sized (0.01 to 0.1%). The V and J genes are TRBV20-1 and TRBJ2-7; TRBD2 might be the D (5 bases). CDR1 and CDR2 (germline): DFQATT, SNEGSKA (reference sequence). The CDR3 has 12 residues. The V gene lost 6 bases and the J gene lost 3 bases, with 12 bases spanning the gap. The CDR3, as DNA: TGCAGTGCAATAACAGACTACTACGAGCAGTACTTC. This gives the protein CSAITDYYEQYF.

This clonotype was counted a few times. The rearrangement uses TRBV7-9 and TRBJ2-2; D is perhaps TRBD1 (5 bases). Trimming removed 5 bases at V and 1 base at J, with 11 bases between. The CDR3 runs to 15 residues. From germline, CDR1 is SEHNR and CDR2 FQNEAQ (reference sequence). The CDR3 bases are TGTGCCAGCAGCCAGGGAACAGGGAACACCGGGGAGCTGTTTTTT. It is translated as CASSQGTGNTGELFF.

The chain has TRBV20-1 and TRBJ2-2, with 11 bases aligning to TRBD2. Germline loops: CDR1 DFQATT, CDR2 SNEGSKA (reference sequence). CDR3 length: 17 amino acids. Losses at the gene ends were 6 bases for V and 6 bases for J; bases not matched to a gene: 15. The CDR3 bases are TGCAGTGCCGCGAGGGGTAGCGGGAGGGCCATAGCCGGGGAGCTGTTTTTT. Translated, it gives CSAARGSGRAIAGELFF.

J is TRBJ2-3 and V is TRBV11-2; TRBD2 is a possible D gene (6 bases). The V end lost 0 bases, the J end lost 4 bases, and 8 bases lay between the germline ends. There are 14 residues in the CDR3. The V gene's germline CDR1 is SGHAT and CDR2 FQNNGV. CDR3 sequence reads: CASSLDRGADTQYF. In DNA form, the CDR3 reads TGTGCCAGCAGCTTAGATCGCGGGGCAGATACGCAGTATTTT.

By sample fraction, this clonotype is medium-sized. This rearrangement joins TRBV7-2 to TRBJ2-6; 9 bases fit TRBD1. The CDR3 length is 16 residues. Per the germline V gene, CDR1 is SGHTA and CDR2 is FQGNSA. J was trimmed by 3 bases and V by 5 bases; bases with no gene match: 5. The CDR3 loop is CASSPGTGLGANVLTF. The DNA of the CDR3 is TGTGCCAGCAGCCCAGGGACAGGGCTTGGGGCCAACGTCCTGACTTTC.

By frequency in the sample, this clonotype is medium-sized. CDR3 sequence (DNA): TGTGCCAGCAGCTTAGCCGGGACTAGCGGACTATACGAGCAGTACTTC. Its protein is CASSLAGTSGLYEQYF. This rearrangement joins TRBV7-8 to TRBJ2-7; 11 bases line up with TRBD2. The CDR3 totals 16 residues. Germline CDR1 is SGHVS and CDR2 is FQNEAQ. V shed 0 bases and J 4 bases; nucleotides not matched to a gene: 5.

In its sample, this clonotype is medium-sized (0.01 to 0.1%). The chain uses TRBV28 and TRBJ2-6; 9 bases line up with TRBD1. Looked up from germline, CDR1 is MDHEN and CDR2 is SYDVKM. V trimming: 5 bases; J trimming: 3 bases; junction bases outside the gene matches: 17. CDR3 size: 20 residues. CDR3 DNA: TGTGCCAGCAGTCATTACCCAGGACAGGGGTCGGGTAGTGGGGCCAACGTCCTGACTTTC. This encodes CASSHYPGQGSGSGANVLTF.

This clonotype ranks as medium-sized. CDR3 sequence (DNA): TGTGCCAGTAGTTCCCCCCCGGGGAGCGTATCTAGCACAGATACGCAGTATTTT. This sequence encodes CASSSPPGSVSSTDTQYF. The chain is built from TRBV19 and TRBJ2-3; possible D gene TRBD2, 5 bases. The V end lost 5 bases, the J end lost 0 bases, and 21 bases lay between the germline ends. The CDR3 sequence is 18 residues long. In germline, CDR1 is LNHDA, CDR2 SQIVND (reference sequence).

V gene TRBV27 combines with J gene TRBJ2-1; maybe TRBD2 (6 bases). The CDR3 has 14 amino acids. V was clipped by 8 bases and J by 5 bases, with 16 bases between them. Germline lookup yields CDR1 MNHEY and CDR2 SMNVEV (reference sequence). The CDR3 loop is CASGIMGGHNEQFF. CDR3 sequence (DNA): TGTGCCAGCGGAATCATGGGGGGTCACAATGAGCAGTTCTTC.

This clonotype is judged large. This chain uses TRBV27 with TRBJ1-3; D is ambiguous. The CDR3 length is 9 residues. Germline assignment: CDR1 MNHEY and CDR2 SMNVEV (reference sequence). In nucleotides, the CDR3 is TGTGCGGAGGGAAACACCATATATTTT. This gives the protein CAEGNTIYF.

In its sample, this clonotype is large (0.1 to 1%). The rearrangement links TRBV6-5 to TRBJ2-2, with TRBD2 matching 9 bases. CDR3 length: 17 residues. V gave up 4 bases and J gave up 7 bases; unmatched junction bases: 13. The germline V gene encodes CDR1 MNHEY and CDR2 SVGAGI. This CDR3 reads CASSLRWTSAKGGELFF. CDR3 sequence (DNA): TGTGCCAGCAGTTTACGTTGGACTAGCGCAAAAGGCGGGGAGCTGTTTTTT.

By share of the sample, this clonotype is medium-sized (0.01 to 0.1%). This chain connects TRBV11-2 to TRBJ1-4, with 12 bases aligning to TRBD1. CDR1 is SGHAT, CDR2 FQNNGV, per germline. The CDR3 has 15 residues. V shed 4 bases, J shed 5 bases, and the junction held 2 bases outside the gene matches. CDR3 DNA sequence: TGTGCCAGCAGCTGGGGACAGGGGGCCAATGAAAAACTGTTTTTT. Translated, it gives CASSWGQGANEKLFF. The full variable domain, completed using reference TRBV11-2 and TRBJ1-4, is EAGVAQSPRYKIIEKRQSVAFWCNPISGHATLYWYQQILGQGPKLLIQFQNNGVVDDSQLPKDRFSAERLKGVDSTLKIQPAKLEDSAVYLCASSWGQGANEKLFFGSGTQLSVL.

Regarding this clonotype: One base separates it from a far larger clone, so it is likely a read error. This chain uses TRBV2 with TRBJ1-4, with D possibly matching TRBD1 (5 bases). The CDR3 spans 14 residues. Trimming shortened V by 6 bases and J by 5 bases, and 13 bases separated the two germline ends. In germline, CDR1 is SNHLY, CDR2 FYNNEI. The CDR3 sequence is CASSLARQNEKLFF. CDR3 coding DNA: TGTGCCAGCAGCTTAGCGAGACAGAATGAAAAACTGTTTTTT. The full variable domain, completed using reference TRBV2 and TRBJ1-4, is EPEVTQTPSHQVTQMGQEVILRCVPISNHLYFYWYRQILGQKVEFLVSFYNNEISEKSEIFDDQFSVERPDGSNFTLKIRSTKLEDSAMYFCASSLARQNEKLFFGSGTQLSVL.

A note on this clonotype: This clone may be a read error of a much larger clone one base away. V is TRBV7-6 and J is TRBJ2-5; 10 bases are a match to TRBD2. CDR3 length: 15 amino acids. Per germline, CDR1 SGHVS and CDR2 FNYEAQ. Here the CDR3 reads CASSSGTSEKDTQYF. The CDR3 DNA is TGTGCCAGCAGCAGTGGGACTAGCGAAAAAGACACCCAGTACTTC.

This clonotype is deemed medium-sized. This sequence joins TRBV3-1 and TRBJ1-1, with no clear D. Trimming pared 0 bases from V and 2 bases from J, leaving 7 bases between. The CDR3 extends over 14 amino acids. CDR1 is LGHDT, CDR2 YNNKEL, per germline (reference sequence). DNA of the CDR3: TGTGCCAGCAGCCAAGATGGGTTCAACACTGAAGCTTTCTTT. Amino acids: CASSQDGFNTEAFF.

This clonotype rates as medium-sized. V is TRBV7-3 and J is TRBJ2-3; D gene uncertain. From germline, CDR1 is SGHTA and CDR2 FQGTGA. The CDR3 has 13 amino acids. Deletions cut 2 bases from V and 3 bases from J, with 6 bases between. The CDR3 DNA is TGTGCCAGCAGCTTAGACGGGACAGATACGCAGTATTTT. Its translation: CASSLDGTDTQYF.

As for this clonotype: A much larger clone lies a single base off, so this may be a read error. The chain is built from TRBV12-3 or TRBV12-4 and TRBJ1-5; the D is unclear. There are 14 residues in the CDR3. CDR3 DNA sequence: TGTGCCAACAGTTTGGGCGGCCACAATCAGCCCCAGCATTTT. Translation: CANSLGGHNQPQHF.

By sample fraction, this clonotype is medium-sized. This chain uses TRBV5-5 with TRBJ1-1, with 7 nucleotides matching TRBD1. Germline V gene sequence: CDR1 SGHKS, CDR2 YYEKEE (reference sequence). The CDR3 is 13 amino acids. With 2 bases clipped from V and 7 bases from J, the junction kept 5 bases outside the gene matches. CDR3 DNA sequence: TGTGCCAGCAGCTTCCGGGACAGATTTGAAGCTTTCTTT. Translated, it gives CASSFRDRFEAFF. Full variable domain (missing parts from reference TRBV5-5 and TRBJ1-1): DAGVTQSPTHLIKTRGQQVTLRCSPISGHKSVSWYQQVLGQGPQFIFQYYEKEERGRGNFPDRFSARQFPNYSSELNVNALLLGDSALYLCASSFRDRFEAFFGQGTRLTVV.

By sample fraction, this clonotype is medium-sized. CDR3 sequence: CASSISWPDSNQPQHF. The DNA of the CDR3 is TGTGCCAGTAGTATAAGCTGGCCCGATAGCAATCAGCCCCAGCATTTT. V is TRBV19 and J is TRBJ1-5, with D hard to call. There are 16 residues in the CDR3. Germline V CDR1 and CDR2: LNHDA, SQIVND (reference sequence). With 2 bases removed from V and 0 bases from J, the gap between germline ends came to 11 bases.

The rearrangement links TRBV12-5 to TRBJ1-5; the D gene is possibly TRBD1 (5 bases). V gave up 6 bases and J gave up 3 bases, with 15 bases separating them. Germline lookup yields CDR1 LGHNT and CDR2 FRNRAP. The CDR3 totals 15 residues. The CDR3 bases are TGTGCTAGTGGCCCCGGGACGGAAGCCAATCAGCCCCAGCATTTT. Its protein is CASGPGTEANQPQHF.

V and J are TRBV19 and TRBJ1-3; weak D call: TRBD1 (6 bases). CDR3 size: 15 residues. The germline V gene has CDR1 LNHDA and CDR2 SQIVND (reference sequence). Deletions cut 5 bases from V and 0 bases from J, with 11 bases between. CDR3: CASSLQGTSGNTIYF. As DNA, the CDR3 is TGTGCCAGTAGTCTTCAGGGGACCTCTGGAAACACCATATATTTT.

In its sample, this clonotype ranks as medium-sized (0.01 to 0.1%). The chain combines TRBV11-2 with TRBJ1-2, with 7 bases aligning to TRBD1. The CDR3 is 13 residues long. CDR1 SGHAT and CDR2 FQNNGV come from the germline V gene. V was clipped by 2 bases and J by 4 bases; unmatched bases: 1. The CDR3 nucleotides are TGTGCCAGCAGCTTACAGGGGGGCTATGGCTACACCTTC. It is translated as CASSLQGGYGYTF.

By proportion, this clonotype is medium-sized. The rearrangement joins TRBV2 to TRBJ1-5; tentatively, D is TRBD1 (5 bases). Germline CDR1 and CDR2: SNHLY and FYNNEI. This CDR3 region has 14 residues. Deletions cut 10 bases from V and 4 bases from J, with 17 bases between. The CDR3 here is CATAGQGGNQPQHF. The CDR3 DNA reads TGTGCCACCGCCGGGCAGGGAGGGAATCAGCCCCAGCATTTT.

By frequency in the sample, this clonotype is large. The V gene is TRBV9, the J gene TRBJ2-3; D gene unclear. With 0 bases removed from V and 6 bases from J, the gap between germline ends came to 8 bases. The length of the CDR3 is 13 residues. From germline, CDR1 is SGDLS and CDR2 YYNGEE. CDR3 in amino acids: CASSVEDPDTQYF. Here the CDR3 DNA reads TGTGCCAGCAGCGTAGAAGATCCGGATACGCAGTATTTT. The full variable domain, completed using reference TRBV9 and TRBJ2-3, is DSGVTQTPKHLITATGQRVTLRCSPRSGDLSVYWYQQSLDQGLQFLIQYYNGEERAKGNILERFSAQQFPDLHSELNLSSLELGDSALYFCASSVEDPDTQYFGPGTRLTVL.

Within the sample, this clonotype is medium-sized. The V gene is TRBV6-2 or TRBV6-3, the J gene TRBJ1-5, with no clear D. This CDR3 is built from 14 residues. The V gene's germline CDR1 is MNHEY and CDR2 SVGEGT. Deletions cut 5 bases from V and 4 bases from J, with 12 bases between. This CDR3 is CASSRPGINQPQHF. CDR3 DNA sequence: TGTGCCAGCAGTCGACCAGGAATAAATCAGCCCCAGCATTTT.

Judged by abundance, this clonotype is large. The rearrangement joins TRBV28 to TRBJ2-1, with 9 positions matching TRBD1. With V trimmed by 6 bases and J by 8 bases, 14 bases remained unmatched. The CDR3 extends over 16 amino acids. The germline CDR1 and CDR2 sequences are MDHEN and SYDVKM. CDR3 coding DNA: TGTGCCAGCAGGCTTACAGGGGGCCCATCTCAGGATGAGCAGTTCTTC. The encoded protein is CASRLTGGPSQDEQFF.

This clonotype rates as medium-sized (0.01 to 0.1%). The J gene is TRBJ2-7, the V gene TRBV3-1; TRBD1 might be the D (6 bases). Per germline, CDR1 LGHDT and CDR2 YNNKEL (reference sequence). There are 14 residues in the CDR3. Trimming cost V 2 bases and J 1 base, with 9 bases left between them. The CDR3 protein is CASSQMTGSYEQYF. The CDR3 coding sequence is TGTGCCAGCAGCCAAATGACAGGATCCTACGAGCAGTACTTC.

This clonotype is medium-sized. CDR3 region: CASSGLAGGAYEQYF. CDR3 DNA sequence: TGTGCCAGCTCTGGTTTGGCAGGGGGGGCCTACGAGCAGTACTTC. The chain is built from TRBV18 and TRBJ2-7; possibly TRBD1 or TRBD2 for D (7 bases each). CDR1 is KGHSH and CDR2 is LQKENI in the germline V gene. V was trimmed by 6 bases and J by 2 bases, leaving 17 bases between them. The CDR3 spans 15 residues.

By share of the sample, this clonotype is medium-sized (0.01 to 0.1%). This chain joins TRBV9 and TRBJ2-5; D perhaps matches TRBD2 (6 bases). Germline CDR1 is SGDLS and CDR2 is YYNGEE. CDR3 length equals 14 residues. Between the trimmed V and J ends, which lost 2 bases and 3 bases, there was a span of 11 bases. The CDR3 reads CASSVFGGKETQYF. The DNA for the CDR3 is TGTGCCAGCAGCGTTTTCGGCGGGAAAGAGACCCAGTACTTC. The full variable domain, its missing parts supplied by reference TRBV9 and TRBJ2-5, is DSGVTQTPKHLITATGQRVTLRCSPRSGDLSVYWYQQSLDQGLQFLIQYYNGEERAKGNILERFSAQQFPDLHSELNLSSLELGDSALYFCASSVFGGKETQYFGPGTRLLVL.

The DNA of the CDR3 is TGTGCCACCAGTGACACCACAGATACGCAGTATTTT. Its translation: CATSDTTDTQYF. This rearrangement joins TRBV24-1 to TRBJ2-3; D call uncertain. Germline V CDR1 and CDR2: KGHDR, SFDVKD. V was shortened by 4 bases and J by 2 bases, with 3 bases between the two germline ends. This CDR3 spans 12 amino acids.

In its sample, this clonotype ranks as large. This chain uses TRBV18 with TRBJ1-5, with D uncertain. Germline-derived CDR1 and CDR2 are KGHSH and LQKENI. The CDR3 contains 13 residues. V shed 3 bases and J shed 3 bases, with 6 bases lying between them. CDR3 DNA: TGTGCCAGCTCACCGGGTGACAATCAGCCCCAGCATTTT. It is translated as CASSPGDNQPQHF.

By sample share, this clonotype is medium-sized. The chain links TRBV6-1 to TRBJ1-5; TRBD1 matches at 8 bases. Germline-derived CDR1 and CDR2 are MNHNS and SASEGT. The trim removed 2 bases at V and 16 bases at J, leaving 13 bases unmatched. The CDR3 is made up of 14 amino acids. CDR3 nucleotide sequence: TGTGCCAGCAGTGAAAGGGTCCAGGGGGCCCGTTACCATTTT. Protein sequence: CASSERVQGARYHF.